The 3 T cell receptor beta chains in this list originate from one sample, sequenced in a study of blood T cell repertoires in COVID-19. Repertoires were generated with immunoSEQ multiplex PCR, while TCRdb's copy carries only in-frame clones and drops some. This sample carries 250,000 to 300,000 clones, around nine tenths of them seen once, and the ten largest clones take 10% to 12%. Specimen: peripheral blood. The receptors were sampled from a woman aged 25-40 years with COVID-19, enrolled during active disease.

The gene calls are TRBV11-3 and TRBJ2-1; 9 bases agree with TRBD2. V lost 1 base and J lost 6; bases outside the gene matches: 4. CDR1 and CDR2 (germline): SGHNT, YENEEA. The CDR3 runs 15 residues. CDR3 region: CASSLGLAGLNEQFF. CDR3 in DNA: TGTGCCAGCAGCTTAGGGCTAGCGGGACTCAATGAGCAGTTCTTC.

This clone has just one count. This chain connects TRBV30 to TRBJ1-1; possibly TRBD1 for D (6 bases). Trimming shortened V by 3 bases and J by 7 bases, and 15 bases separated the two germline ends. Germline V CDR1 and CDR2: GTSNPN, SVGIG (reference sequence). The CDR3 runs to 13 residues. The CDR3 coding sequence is TGTGCCTGGAGGTTAGGGGGTCGCAGTGAAGCTTTCTTT. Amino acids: CAWRLGGRSEAFF.

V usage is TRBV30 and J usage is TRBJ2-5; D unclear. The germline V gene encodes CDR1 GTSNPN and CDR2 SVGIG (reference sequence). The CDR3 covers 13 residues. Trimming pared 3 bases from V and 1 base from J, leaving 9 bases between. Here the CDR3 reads CAWRESFQETQYF. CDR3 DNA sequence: TGTGCCTGGAGGGAGAGCTTCCAAGAGACCCAGTACTTC.